What follows is one T cell receptor (beta chain) and its context. Per the germline V gene, CDR1 is SGHTA and CDR2 is FQGTGA. The CDR3 is made up of 13 amino acids. With 5 bases clipped from V and 8 bases from J, the junction kept 3 bases outside the gene matches. This sample stems from a study of blood T cell repertoires in COVID-19. Study at large: Sources were T cells, B-cell-depleted T cells, or PBMCs; the material itself was cDNA or gDNA.

Grouping used clinical history reported by participants in a survey and questionnaire. In the study's own analysis: From reference gene primer amplification, estimates of nucleated cell counts were derived. Here immunoSEQ multiplex PCR was the method, and the copy in TCRdb shows in-frame clones only, minus some. V and J calls and clone size are copied from that table; D and trimming were computed from the DNA. This table has under 250,000 clones, about 80% appearing once. Sample: PBMCs or T cells enriched from blood (not recorded which). The source is a woman aged 40 to 49 who had been exposed to COVID-19. The genes are TRBV7-3 and TRBJ1-2; 12 bases align to TRBD1. CDR3 bases: TGTGCCAGCAGCCCGGGACAGGGGGCCGGCTACACCTTC. This encodes CASSPGQGAGYTF.